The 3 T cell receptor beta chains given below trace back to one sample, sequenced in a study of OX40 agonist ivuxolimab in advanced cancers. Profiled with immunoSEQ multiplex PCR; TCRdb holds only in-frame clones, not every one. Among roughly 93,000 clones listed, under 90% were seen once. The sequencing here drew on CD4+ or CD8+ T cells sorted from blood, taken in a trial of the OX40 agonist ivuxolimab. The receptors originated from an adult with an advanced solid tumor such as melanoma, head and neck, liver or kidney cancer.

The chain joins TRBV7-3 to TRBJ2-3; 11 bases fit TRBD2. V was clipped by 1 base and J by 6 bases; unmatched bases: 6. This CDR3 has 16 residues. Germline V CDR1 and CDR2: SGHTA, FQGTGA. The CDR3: CASSLRAPSGGDTQYF. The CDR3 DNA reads TGTGCCAGCAGCTTAAGAGCGCCTAGCGGGGGGGATACGCAGTATTTT.

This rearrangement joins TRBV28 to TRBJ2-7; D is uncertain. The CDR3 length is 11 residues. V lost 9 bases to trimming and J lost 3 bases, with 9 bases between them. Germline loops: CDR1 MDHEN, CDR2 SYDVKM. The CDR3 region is CASKGRYEQYF. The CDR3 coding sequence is TGTGCCAGTAAAGGCCGCTACGAGCAGTACTTC.

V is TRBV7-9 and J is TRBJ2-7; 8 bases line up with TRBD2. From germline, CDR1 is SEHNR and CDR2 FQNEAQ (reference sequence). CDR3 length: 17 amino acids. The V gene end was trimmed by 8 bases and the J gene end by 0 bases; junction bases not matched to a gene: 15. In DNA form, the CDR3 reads TGTGCCAGCCGAAAGGGGGTCAGCGGGGGCTCCTCCTACGAGCAGTACTTC. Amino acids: CASRKGVSGGSSYEQYF. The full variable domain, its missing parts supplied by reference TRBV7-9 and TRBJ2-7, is DTGVSQNPRHKITKRGQNVTFRCDPISEHNRLYWYRQTLGQGPEFLTYFQNEAQLEKSRLLSDRFSAERPKGSFSTLEIQRTEQGDSAMYLCASRKGVSGGSSYEQYFGPGTRLTVT.